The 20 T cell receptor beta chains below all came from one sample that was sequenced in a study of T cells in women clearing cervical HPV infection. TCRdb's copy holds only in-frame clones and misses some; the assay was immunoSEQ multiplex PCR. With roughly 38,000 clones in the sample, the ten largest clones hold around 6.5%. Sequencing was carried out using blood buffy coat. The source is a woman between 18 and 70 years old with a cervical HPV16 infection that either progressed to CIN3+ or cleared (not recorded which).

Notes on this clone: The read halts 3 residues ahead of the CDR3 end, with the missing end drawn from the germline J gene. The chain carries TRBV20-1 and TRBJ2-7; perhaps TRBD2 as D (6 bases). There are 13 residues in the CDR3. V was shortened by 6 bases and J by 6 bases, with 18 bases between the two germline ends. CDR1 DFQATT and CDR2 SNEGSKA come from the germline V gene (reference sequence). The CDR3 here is CSAITSRGFEQYF. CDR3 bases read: TGCAGTGCAATAACTTCGCGGGGATTCGAG.

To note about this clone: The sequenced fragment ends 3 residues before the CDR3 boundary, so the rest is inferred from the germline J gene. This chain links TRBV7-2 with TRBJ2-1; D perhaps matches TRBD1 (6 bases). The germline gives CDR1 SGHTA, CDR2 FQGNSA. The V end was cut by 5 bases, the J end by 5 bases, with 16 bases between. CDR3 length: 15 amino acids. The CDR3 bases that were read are TGTGCCAGCAGCAACTCCGGGACAAAGAACAATGAG. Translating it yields CASSNSGTKNNE. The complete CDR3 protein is CASSNSGTKNNEQFF.

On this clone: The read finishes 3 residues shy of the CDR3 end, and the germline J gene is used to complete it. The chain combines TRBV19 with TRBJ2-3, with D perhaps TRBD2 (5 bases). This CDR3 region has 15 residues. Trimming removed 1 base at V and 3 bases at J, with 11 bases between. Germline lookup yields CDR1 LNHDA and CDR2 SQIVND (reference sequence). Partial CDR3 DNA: TGTGCCAGTAGTATAGGAGCGGAATATACAGATACG. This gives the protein CASSIGAEYTDT. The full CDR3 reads CASSIGAEYTDTQYF.

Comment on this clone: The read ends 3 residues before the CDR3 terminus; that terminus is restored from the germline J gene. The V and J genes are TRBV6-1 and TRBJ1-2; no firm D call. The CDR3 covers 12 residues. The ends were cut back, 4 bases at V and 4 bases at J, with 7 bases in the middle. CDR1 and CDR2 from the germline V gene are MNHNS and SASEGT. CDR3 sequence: CASSARFYGYTF. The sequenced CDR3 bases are TGTGCCAGCAGTGCGAGGTTCTATGGC.

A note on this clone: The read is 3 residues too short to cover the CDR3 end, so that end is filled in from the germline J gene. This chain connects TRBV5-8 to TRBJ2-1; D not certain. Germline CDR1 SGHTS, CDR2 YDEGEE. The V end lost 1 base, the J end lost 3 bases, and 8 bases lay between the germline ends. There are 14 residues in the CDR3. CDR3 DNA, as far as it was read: TGTGCCAGCAGCTTGCTTACAGACTACAATGAG. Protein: CASSLLTDYNE. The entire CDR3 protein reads CASSLLTDYNEQFF.

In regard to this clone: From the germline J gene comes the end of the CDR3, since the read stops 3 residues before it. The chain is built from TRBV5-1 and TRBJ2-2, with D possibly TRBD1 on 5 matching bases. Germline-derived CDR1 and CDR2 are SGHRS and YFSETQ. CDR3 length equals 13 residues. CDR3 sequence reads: CASRDQGNSPLFF. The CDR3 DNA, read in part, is TGCGCCAGCAGGGACCAGGGTAATTCACCG.

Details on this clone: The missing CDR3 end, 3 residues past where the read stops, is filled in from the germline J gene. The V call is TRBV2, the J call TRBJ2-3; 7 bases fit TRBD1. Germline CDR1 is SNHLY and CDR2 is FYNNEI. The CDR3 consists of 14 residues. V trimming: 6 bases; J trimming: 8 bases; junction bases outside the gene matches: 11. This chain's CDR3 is CASSPTGSPATQYF. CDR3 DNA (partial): TGTGCCAGCAGCCCGACAGGGAGTCCAGCTACG. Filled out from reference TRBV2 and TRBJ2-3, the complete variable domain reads EPEVTQTPSHQVTQMGQEVILRCVPISNHLYFYWYRQILGQKVEFLVSFYNNEISEKSEIFDDQFSVERPDGSNFTLKIRSTKLEDSAMYFCASSPTGSPATQYFGPGTRLTVL.

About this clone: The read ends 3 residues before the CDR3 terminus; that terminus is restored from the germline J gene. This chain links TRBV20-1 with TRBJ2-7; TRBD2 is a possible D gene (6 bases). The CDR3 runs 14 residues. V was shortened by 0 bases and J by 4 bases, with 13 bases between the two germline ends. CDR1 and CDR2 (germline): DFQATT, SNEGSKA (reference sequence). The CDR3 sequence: CSAREGGTSYEQYF. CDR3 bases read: TGCAGTGCTAGAGAGGGTGGGACTTCGTACGAG.

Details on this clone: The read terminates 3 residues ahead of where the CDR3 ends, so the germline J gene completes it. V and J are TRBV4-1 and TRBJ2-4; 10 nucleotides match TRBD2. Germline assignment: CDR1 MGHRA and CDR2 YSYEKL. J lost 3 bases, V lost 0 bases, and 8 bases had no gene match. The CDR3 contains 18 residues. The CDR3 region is CASSQDRLAGEGKNIQYF. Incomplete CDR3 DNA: TGCGCCAGCAGCCAAGATCGGCTAGCGGGGGAGGGCAAAAACATT.

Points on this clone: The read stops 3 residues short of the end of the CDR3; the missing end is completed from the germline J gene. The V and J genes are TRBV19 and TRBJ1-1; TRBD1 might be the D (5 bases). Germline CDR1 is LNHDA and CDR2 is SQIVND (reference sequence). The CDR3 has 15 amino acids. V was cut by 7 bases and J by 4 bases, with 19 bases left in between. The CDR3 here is CASNSGGLGTTEAFF. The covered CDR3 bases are TGTGCCAGTAACTCCGGGGGGTTAGGGACCACTGAA.

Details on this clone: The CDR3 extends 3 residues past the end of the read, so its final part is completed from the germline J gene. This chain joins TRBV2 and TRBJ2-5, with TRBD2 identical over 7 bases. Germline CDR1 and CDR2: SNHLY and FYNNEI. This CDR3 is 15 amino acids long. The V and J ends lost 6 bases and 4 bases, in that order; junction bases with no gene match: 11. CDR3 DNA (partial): TGTGCCAGCAGAGCTACGACTATAGCGGGAGAGACC. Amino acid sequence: CASRATTIAGET. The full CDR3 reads CASRATTIAGETQYF.

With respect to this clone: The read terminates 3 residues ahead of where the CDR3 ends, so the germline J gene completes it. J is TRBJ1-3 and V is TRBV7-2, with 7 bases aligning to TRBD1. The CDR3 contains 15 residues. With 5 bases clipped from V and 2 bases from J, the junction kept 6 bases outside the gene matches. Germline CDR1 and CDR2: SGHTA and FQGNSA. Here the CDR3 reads CASSPGTATGNTIYF. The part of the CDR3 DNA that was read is TGTGCCAGCAGCCCCGGGACAGCTACTGGAAACACC.

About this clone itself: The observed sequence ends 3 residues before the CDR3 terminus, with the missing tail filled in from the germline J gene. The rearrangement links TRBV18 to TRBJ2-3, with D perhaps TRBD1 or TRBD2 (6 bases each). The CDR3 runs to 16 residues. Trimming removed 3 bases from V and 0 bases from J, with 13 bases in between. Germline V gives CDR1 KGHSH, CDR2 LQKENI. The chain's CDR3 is CASSPGGGTSTDTQYF. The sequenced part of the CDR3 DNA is TGTGCCAGCTCACCTGGAGGGGGTACTAGCACAGATACG.

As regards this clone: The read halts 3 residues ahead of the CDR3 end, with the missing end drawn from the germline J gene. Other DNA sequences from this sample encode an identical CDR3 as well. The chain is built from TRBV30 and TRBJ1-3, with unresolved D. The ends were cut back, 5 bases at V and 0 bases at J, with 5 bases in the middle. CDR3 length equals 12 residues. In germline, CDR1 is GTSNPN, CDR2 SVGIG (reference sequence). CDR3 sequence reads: CAWQDSGNTIYF. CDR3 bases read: TGTGCCTGGCAGGACTCTGGAAACACC.

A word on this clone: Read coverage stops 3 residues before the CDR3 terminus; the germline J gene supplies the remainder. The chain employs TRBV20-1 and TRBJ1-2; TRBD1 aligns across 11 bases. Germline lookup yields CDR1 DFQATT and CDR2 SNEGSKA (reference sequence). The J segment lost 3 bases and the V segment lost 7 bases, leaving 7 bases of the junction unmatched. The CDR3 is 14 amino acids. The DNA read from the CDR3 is TGCAGTGTGGACAGGGGGCTTTCGGACTATGGC. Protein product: CSVDRGLSDYG. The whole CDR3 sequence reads CSVDRGLSDYGYTF.

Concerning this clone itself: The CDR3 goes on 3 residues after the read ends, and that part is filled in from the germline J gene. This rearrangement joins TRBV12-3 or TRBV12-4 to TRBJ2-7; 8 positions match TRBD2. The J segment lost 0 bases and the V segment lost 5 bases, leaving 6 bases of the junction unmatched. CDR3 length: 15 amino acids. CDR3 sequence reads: CASSPSSGFSYEQYF. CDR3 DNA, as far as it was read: TGTGCCAGCAGTCCCTCTAGCGGGTTCTCCTACGAG.

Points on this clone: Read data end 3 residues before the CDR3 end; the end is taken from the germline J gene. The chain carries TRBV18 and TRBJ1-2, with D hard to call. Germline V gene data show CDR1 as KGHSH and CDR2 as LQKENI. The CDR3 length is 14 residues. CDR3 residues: CASSSPGSPYDYTF. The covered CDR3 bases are TGTGCCAGCTCATCGCCAGGCAGTCCCTACGAC.

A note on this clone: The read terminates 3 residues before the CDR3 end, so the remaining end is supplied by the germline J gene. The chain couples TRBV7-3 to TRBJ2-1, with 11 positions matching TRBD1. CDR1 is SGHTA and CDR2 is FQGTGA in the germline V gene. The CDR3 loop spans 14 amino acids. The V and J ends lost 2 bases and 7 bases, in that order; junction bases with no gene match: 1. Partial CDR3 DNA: TGTGCCAGCAGCTTAGGGACAGGGGGTAATGAG. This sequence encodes CASSLGTGGNE. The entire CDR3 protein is CASSLGTGGNEQFF.

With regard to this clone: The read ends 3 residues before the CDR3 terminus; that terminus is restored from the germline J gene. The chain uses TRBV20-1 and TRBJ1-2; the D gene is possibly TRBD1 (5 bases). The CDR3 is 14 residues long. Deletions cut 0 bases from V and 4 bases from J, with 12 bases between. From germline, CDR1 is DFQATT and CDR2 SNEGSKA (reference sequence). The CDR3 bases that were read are TGCAGTGCTAGAGATTCGCAGGGTTCCTATGGC. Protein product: CSARDSQGSYG. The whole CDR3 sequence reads CSARDSQGSYGYTF.

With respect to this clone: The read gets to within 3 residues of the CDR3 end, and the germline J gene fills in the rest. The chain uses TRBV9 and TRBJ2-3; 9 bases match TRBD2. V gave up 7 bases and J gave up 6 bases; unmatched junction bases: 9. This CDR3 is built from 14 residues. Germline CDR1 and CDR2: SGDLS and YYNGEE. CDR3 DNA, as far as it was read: TGTGCCAGCGGGTTAGCGGGAGATTACGATACG. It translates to CASGLAGDYDT. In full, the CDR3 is CASGLAGDYDTQYF.